Below, 18 T cell receptor beta chains from the same sample are listed, as sequenced in a study of cytomegalovirus exposure and HLA in healthy donors. PCR amplification relied on 60 Vbeta primers (plus 13 Jbeta primers). Libraries were prepared by immunoSEQ multiplex PCR; TCRdb keeps only in-frame clonotypes and omits some of them. The sample lists about 120,000 clones; over 65% were seen once. Sequencing input: PBMCs. These receptors originate from a man aged 35 to 55 in good health and CMV-seropositive.

The V gene is TRBV9, the J gene TRBJ2-2, with 15 bases matching TRBD2. The CDR3 contains 18 residues. V dropped 2 bases and J dropped 5; count of bases not matched to a gene: 7. Germline CDR1 reads SGDLS; CDR2 reads YYNGEE. In nucleotides, the CDR3 is TGTGCCAGCAGCGTCCCCCGGACTAGCGGGAGGGGTACCGGGGAGCTGTTTTTT. This sequence encodes CASSVPRTSGRGTGELFF. The full variable domain, in which reference TRBV9 and TRBJ2-2 provide the parts outside the CDR3, is DSGVTQTPKHLITATGQRVTLRCSPRSGDLSVYWYQQSLDQGLQFLIQYYNGEERAKGNILERFSAQQFPDLHSELNLSSLELGDSALYFCASSVPRTSGRGTGELFFGEGSRLTVL.

The V gene is TRBV9, the J gene TRBJ2-3, with D perhaps TRBD1 (5 bases). The CDR3 has 13 residues. The germline V and J ends were trimmed by 3 bases and 3 bases, with 8 bases remaining between them. Germline V gives CDR1 SGDLS, CDR2 YYNGEE. This chain's CDR3 is CASSGGYTDTQYF. CDR3 nucleotide sequence: TGTGCCAGCAGCGGGGGCTATACAGATACGCAGTATTTT.

This clone was seen more than once but under ten times. The chain couples TRBV5-1 to TRBJ2-5, with D perhaps TRBD2 (6 bases). The germline V and J ends were trimmed by 5 bases and 4 bases, with 21 bases remaining between them. The germline gives CDR1 SGHRS, CDR2 YFSETQ. The CDR3 loop spans 16 amino acids. CDR3 in amino acids: CASSLYRETGGETQYF. CDR3 nucleotide sequence: TGCGCCAGCAGTTTATACCGGGAGACCGGGGGAGAGACCCAGTACTTC.

The CDR3 loop reads CASSLSVGGRQNIQYF. The CDR3 DNA is TGTGCCAGCAGCTTATCAGTCGGCGGGAGACAAAACATTCAGTACTTC. The chain carries TRBV11-2 and TRBJ2-4; 7 nucleotides align to TRBD2. Germline CDR1 SGHAT, CDR2 FQNNGV. The V segment lost 2 bases and the J segment 5 bases; nucleotides outside the gene matches: 9. The CDR3 extends over 16 amino acids.

This chain joins TRBV2 and TRBJ2-1; TRBD1 matches 9 bases. CDR3 length: 13 residues. The germline V gene has CDR1 SNHLY and CDR2 FYNNEI. The J segment lost 5 bases and the V segment lost 10 bases, leaving 6 bases of the junction unmatched. CDR3 coding DNA: TGTGCCATTCCGGGACAGGGAGACAATGAGCAGTTCTTC. Translated, it gives CAIPGQGDNEQFF.

The chain links TRBV5-1 to TRBJ2-1; possibly TRBD1 for D (5 bases). Germline assignment: CDR1 SGHRS and CDR2 YFSETQ. V was trimmed by 3 bases and J by 5 bases, leaving 12 bases between them. This CDR3 comprises 14 residues. CDR3 bases: TGCGCCAGCAGCTGGGGCGCTAACAACAATGAGCAGTTCTTC. Encoded protein: CASSWGANNNEQFF.

The sample holds one count of this clone. The chain is built from TRBV5-1 and TRBJ1-1; D is undetermined. The CDR3 is made up of 15 amino acids. V lost 4 bases to trimming and J lost 0 bases, with 13 bases between them. Looked up from germline, CDR1 is SGHRS and CDR2 is YFSETQ. The CDR3 sequence is CASSIRSGMNTEAFF. The DNA of the CDR3 is TGCGCCAGCAGCATTCGGTCGGGGATGAACACTGAAGCTTTCTTT.

The genes are TRBV6-1 and TRBJ2-7; D might be TRBD2 (6 bases). The ends were cut back, 6 bases at V and 1 base at J, with 10 bases in the middle. Germline CDR1 and CDR2: MNHNS and SASEGT. CDR3 length equals 13 residues. In nucleotides, the CDR3 is TGTGCCAGCAGCCCGGGGGTTTCCTACGAGCAGTACTTC. Translation: CASSPGVSYEQYF.

This rearrangement joins TRBV10-3 to TRBJ2-1, with TRBD1 identical over 8 bases. This CDR3 has 11 residues. Germline V CDR1 and CDR2: ENHRY, SYGVKD. Trimming at V came to 10 bases and at J to 8 bases, leaving 4 bases not matched to a gene. The CDR3 coding sequence is TGTGCCAGCAGGGGGCTCGATGAGCAGTTCTTC. This sequence encodes CASRGLDEQFF.

About this clone itself: One end of the junction is discordant with germline, which a read error may explain. The chain carries TRBV10-3 and TRBJ2-1; 10 bases are shared with TRBD2. Germline V gives CDR1 ENHRY, CDR2 SYGVKD. This CDR3 has 16 residues. CDR3 DNA: TGTGCCATCAGCGAGTCGGTAGCGGGGGGCGGGAATGAGCAGTTCTTC. It yields the protein CAISESVAGGGNEQFF.

This chain links TRBV11-3 with TRBJ2-1; weak D call: TRBD1 (6 bases). Trimming removed 4 bases from V and 7 bases from J, with 11 bases in between. The CDR3 runs to 13 residues. Germline lookup yields CDR1 SGHNT and CDR2 YENEEA. The CDR3, as DNA: TGTGCCAGCAGCTCACAGGGTAGGAATGAGCAGTTCTTC. This sequence encodes CASSSQGRNEQFF.

This rearrangement joins TRBV7-9 to TRBJ1-2, with D unresolved. Trimming took 1 base from V and 0 from J, leaving 9 bases between them. The CDR3 has 15 residues. Looked up from germline, CDR1 is SEHNR and CDR2 is FQNEAQ (reference sequence). This CDR3 reads CASSLGGRPNYGYTF. CDR3 coding DNA: TGTGCCAGCAGCTTAGGTGGCAGGCCTAACTATGGCTACACCTTC.

CDR3 loop: CASSLEARGSYNEQFF. The CDR3 DNA reads as TGCGCCAGCAGCTTGGAAGCCAGGGGGTCCTACAATGAGCAGTTCTTC. This sequence joins TRBV5-1 and TRBJ2-1; 7 positions agree with TRBD1. Germline CDR1 and CDR2: SGHRS and YFSETQ. The CDR3 runs 16 residues. J gave up 1 base and V 0 bases, and 4 bases lay outside the gene matches.

This clone was detected only once. The chain employs TRBV18 and TRBJ1-1; D ambiguous. Germline V gene data show CDR1 as KGHSH and CDR2 as LQKENI. This CDR3 has 15 amino acids. V was pared by 6 bases and J by 1 base, with 15 bases between. CDR3 in DNA: TGTGCCAGCTCGCTTAGACGGGAACAGAACACTGAAGCTTTCTTT. Amino acids: CASSLRREQNTEAFF.

This clone was seen just once. CDR3 residues: CASSIRGRETQYF. As DNA, the CDR3 is TGTGCCAGTAGTATTAGAGGGAGGGAGACCCAGTACTTC. This chain uses TRBV19 with TRBJ2-5; possible D gene TRBD2, 6 bases. Germline CDR1 reads LNHDA; CDR2 reads SQIVND (reference sequence). V lost 3 bases and J 5 bases, leaving 10 bases between the germline ends. This CDR3 region has 13 residues.

This clone was seen a few times. The chain is built from TRBV6-1 and TRBJ2-1, with 10 bases that match TRBD2. The CDR3 is 15 amino acids. V gave up 9 bases and J gave up 0 bases; unmatched junction bases: 5. Germline lookup yields CDR1 MNHNS and CDR2 SASEGT. CDR3 loop: CASQLAGSSYNEQFF. CDR3 DNA sequence: TGTGCCAGTCAACTAGCGGGAAGCTCCTACAATGAGCAGTTCTTC.

J is TRBJ1-4 and V is TRBV27; a weak D match, TRBD1 (5 bases). Trimming stripped 3 bases from V and 8 bases from J, with 10 bases between. CDR1 is MNHEY and CDR2 is SMNVEV in the germline V gene (reference sequence). The CDR3 is 13 amino acids. CDR3 protein: CASSFRAGEKLFF. The CDR3 bases are TGTGCCAGCAGTTTCAGGGCTGGGGAAAAACTGTTTTTT.

This clone was counted a single time. This sequence joins TRBV6-4 and TRBJ1-1; 10 bases line up with TRBD1. The CDR3 sequence is 15 residues long. J lost 5 bases, V lost 5 bases, and 8 bases had no gene match. The germline CDR1 and CDR2 sequences are MRHNA and SNTAGT. Here the CDR3 DNA reads TGTGCCAGCAGTTGGATGGGACAGGGGAAAACTGAAGCTTTCTTT. Amino acids: CASSWMGQGKTEAFF.